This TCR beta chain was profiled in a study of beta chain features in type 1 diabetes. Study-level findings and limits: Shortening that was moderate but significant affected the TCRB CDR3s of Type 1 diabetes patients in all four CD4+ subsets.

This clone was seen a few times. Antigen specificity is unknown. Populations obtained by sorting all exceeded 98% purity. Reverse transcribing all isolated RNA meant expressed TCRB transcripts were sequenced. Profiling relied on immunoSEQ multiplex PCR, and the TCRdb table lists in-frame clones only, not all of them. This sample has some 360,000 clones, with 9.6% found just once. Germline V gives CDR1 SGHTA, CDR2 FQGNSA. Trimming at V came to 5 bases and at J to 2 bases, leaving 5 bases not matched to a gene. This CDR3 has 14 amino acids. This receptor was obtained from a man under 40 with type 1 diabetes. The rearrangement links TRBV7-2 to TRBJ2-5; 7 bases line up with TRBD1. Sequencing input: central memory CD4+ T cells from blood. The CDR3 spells CASSQGTEQETQYF. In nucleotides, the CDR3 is TGTGCCAGCAGCCAGGGGACAGAACAAGAGACCCAGTACTTC.